A single sample gave rise to the 14 T cell receptor beta chains below, sequenced in a study of spatial heterogeneity in lung cancer. Their antigens remain unidentified. Study-wide results and limits: For expanded intratumoral alpha and beta TCRs, counts tracked tumor mutation counts.

TCRdb called the 5' RACE reads again in MiXCR, with one record for every CDR3 protein. The table includes fewer than 1,000 distinct CDR3 sequences, about 15% detected once. The time point is: sample taken at primary tumor resection. The sequenced sample was lung tumor tissue, obtained at surgery. These receptors all stem from a female donor with early-stage non-small cell lung cancer.

The genes are TRBV20-1 and TRBJ2-1; 9 bases map to TRBD1. J lost 4 bases, V lost 6 bases, and 7 bases had no gene match. Germline CDR1 and CDR2: DFQATT and SNEGSKA (reference sequence). CDR3 size: 14 residues. This CDR3 reads CSARPGTGYNEQFF. CDR3 coding DNA: TGCAGTGCCCGTCCCGGGACAGGGTACAATGAGCAGTTCTTC.

This clonotype ranks as medium-sized. The J gene is TRBJ2-7, the V gene TRBV3-1, with TRBD1 as a possible D gene (5 bases). Germline CDR1 LGHDT, CDR2 YNNKEL (reference sequence). V dropped 3 bases and J dropped 3 bases, with 12 bases sitting between them. The CDR3 contains 14 residues. For the CDR3, the DNA is TGTGCCAGCAGCCAGGACATTACTTACTACGAGCAGTACTTC. Encoded protein: CASSQDITYYEQYF.

This clonotype showed up just once. V and J are TRBV20-1 and TRBJ1-4; D is possibly TRBD1 (5 bases). CDR3 size: 14 residues. Germline-derived CDR1 and CDR2 are DFQATT and SNEGSKA (reference sequence). Trimming took off 0 bases at V and 7 bases at J, with 12 bases between the two ends. The CDR3, as DNA: TGCAGTGCTAGAGATCCCGAGAGGGGTGAAAAACTGTTTTTT. Protein product: CSARDPERGEKLFF.

V is TRBV10-1 and J is TRBJ2-3; no clear D. This CDR3 spans 15 amino acids. V was clipped by 0 bases and J by 2 bases, with 9 bases between them. The germline CDR1 and CDR2 sequences are WNHNN and SYGVQD (reference sequence). The chain's CDR3 is CASSESSVITDTQYF. Written as DNA, the CDR3 is TGCGCCAGCAGTGAGTCTAGTGTGATCACAGATACGCAGTATTTT.

The chain uses TRBV7-2 and TRBJ2-7; D not certain. CDR3 length: 11 residues. Germline lookup yields CDR1 SGHTA and CDR2 FQGNSA. Trimming removed 5 bases from V and 4 bases from J, with 6 bases in between. This CDR3 is CASSERYEQYF. CDR3 in DNA: TGTGCCAGCAGCGAGAGGTACGAGCAGTACTTC.

This clonotype is medium-sized. The chain joins TRBV7-3 to TRBJ2-2, with 7 nucleotides matching TRBD2. Germline trimming cut 3 bases from V and 6 bases from J; bases unmatched to any gene: 4. The CDR3 length is 14 residues. CDR1 and CDR2 from the germline V gene are SGHTA and FQGTGA. The CDR3 bases are TGTGCCAGCAGCTTTGGCGGGAGTGCCGGGGAGCTGTTTTTT. It yields the protein CASSFGGSAGELFF.

In this sample, this clonotype is medium-sized. The chain is built from TRBV5-1 and TRBJ2-7; maybe TRBD1 (7 bases). CDR3 size: 17 residues. Deletions cut 0 bases from V and 2 bases from J, with 18 bases between. The germline gives CDR1 SGHRS, CDR2 YFSETQ. This chain's CDR3 is CASSLAGQDRRAYEQYF. The DNA of the CDR3 is TGCGCCAGCAGCTTGGCCGGCCAGGACAGGAGGGCCTACGAGCAGTACTTC. Full variable domain (outside the CDR3, taken from reference TRBV5-1 and TRBJ2-7): KAGVTQTPRYLIKTRGQQVTLSCSPISGHRSVSWYQQTPGQGLQFLFEYFSETQRNKGNFPGRFSGRQFSNSRSEMNVSTLELGDSALYLCASSLAGQDRRAYEQYFGPGTRLTVT.

The V call is TRBV6-1, the J call TRBJ2-7; D is ambiguous. The CDR3 contains 13 residues. The V end was cut by 6 bases, the J end by 0 bases, with 9 bases between. Germline assignment: CDR1 MNHNS and CDR2 SASEGT. The CDR3 nucleotides read TGTGCCAGCAGGGCATTATACTCCTACGAGCAGTACTTC. It specifies CASRALYSYEQYF.

This clonotype is labeled large. The J gene is TRBJ2-1, the V gene TRBV30; 8 nucleotides match TRBD2. Germline V gene sequence: CDR1 GTSNPN, CDR2 SVGIG (reference sequence). The V gene end was trimmed by 3 bases and the J gene end by 8 bases; junction bases not matched to a gene: 9. This CDR3 spans 14 amino acids. For the CDR3, the DNA is TGTGCCTGGAGCGGGGGGGGCAGCGGGCATGAGCAGTTCTTC. Translation gives CAWSGGGSGHEQFF.

The chain combines TRBV7-9 with TRBJ2-5; possibly TRBD2 for D (5 bases). Germline loops: CDR1 SEHNR, CDR2 FQNEAQ (reference sequence). The CDR3 is 15 residues long. Trimming shortened V by 5 bases and J by 5 bases, and 18 bases separated the two germline ends. CDR3 coding DNA: TGTGCCAGCAGCCCCCCCCAAGCTGGCGGGGAGACCCAGTACTTC. Its protein product is CASSPPQAGGETQYF. The whole variable domain, filled in from reference TRBV7-9 and TRBJ2-5, reads DTGVSQNPRHKITKRGQNVTFRCDPISEHNRLYWYRQTLGQGPEFLTYFQNEAQLEKSRLLSDRFSAERPKGSFSTLEIQRTEQGDSAMYLCASSPPQAGGETQYFGPGTRLLVL.

The chain recombines TRBV4-1 with TRBJ2-1; the match to TRBD2 covers 7 bases. Germline V gives CDR1 MGHRA, CDR2 YSYEKL. Trimming cost V 4 bases and J 0 bases; bases outside gene matches: 9. CDR3 length: 17 residues. The CDR3 DNA is TGCGCCAGCAGCCCTGTAGCGGGTGCCAGCTCCTACAATGAGCAGTTCTTC. This encodes CASSPVAGASSYNEQFF.

This clonotype counts as large. V gene TRBV11-2 combines with J gene TRBJ1-2; perhaps TRBD1 as D (5 bases). There are 14 residues in the CDR3. Trimming took off 4 bases at V and 9 bases at J, with 18 bases between the two ends. Germline V gives CDR1 SGHAT, CDR2 FQNNGV. In DNA, the CDR3 is TGTGCCAGCAGCTACCGTACAGGAGTTGGTAGCTACACCTTC. Translation: CASSYRTGVGSYTF. The whole variable domain, remainder taken from reference TRBV11-2 and TRBJ1-2, is EAGVAQSPRYKIIEKRQSVAFWCNPISGHATLYWYQQILGQGPKLLIQFQNNGVVDDSQLPKDRFSAERLKGVDSTLKIQPAKLEDSAVYLCASSYRTGVGSYTFGSGTRLTVV.

This clonotype is large (0.1 to 1%) by share. V usage is TRBV7-2 and J usage is TRBJ2-7; D unclear. Germline V CDR1 and CDR2: SGHTA, FQGNSA. Trimming removed 1 base at V and 3 bases at J, with 7 bases between. The CDR3 extends over 13 amino acids. The DNA of the CDR3 is TGTGCCAGCAGCTTAGAGACAAACTACGAGCAGTACTTC. Its protein is CASSLETNYEQYF.

This clonotype is medium-sized in the sample. The chain has TRBV4-2 and TRBJ2-7, with TRBD2 matching over 11 bases. The length of the CDR3 is 15 residues. Germline assignment: CDR1 LGHNA and CDR2 YNFKEQ. Trimming took 5 bases from V and 4 from J; bases not matched to a gene: 7. The CDR3 sequence is CASSFGTSGIYEQYF. Written as DNA, the CDR3 is TGTGCCAGCAGCTTTGGGACTAGCGGCATTTACGAGCAGTACTTC.